The T cell receptor beta chain under discussion was sequenced for a study of human T cells and chemical hapten exposure. Study-wide findings and caveats: The number of TCRs above 1 in 1000 frequency did not change after DPC sensitization. As patch test score rose, PT1 expanded TCR counts tended to rise as well.

MiXCR, run by TCRdb on the RACE reads, gives a single entry per CDR3 protein. The table includes about 42,000 distinct CDR3 sequences, approximately 13% detected once. Regarding time point: pre-sensitization, week 0. Treatment meaning: therapeutic diphenylcyclopropenone sensitization with weekly scalp DPC. Phlebotomy was performed prior to application of every patch test. Concerning this clonotype: Its antigen remains unidentified.

The sequence was collected from a woman in her 30s with alopecia areata. Some clones in this sample may be carry-over from other donors' samples. This specimen consisted of whole blood, obtained in connection with sensitization to the hapten diphenylcyclopropenone (DPC).

In DNA form, the CDR3 reads TGTGCCAGAGCCAAGAGGCTCCGGGGGCAATATGGCTACACCTTC. Its protein is CARAKRLRGQYGYTF. The V and J genes are TRBV3-2 and TRBJ1-2; the table's D call of TRBD1 was not tested on the DNA. TRBV3-2 is a recognized pseudogene. The length of the CDR3 is 15 residues.